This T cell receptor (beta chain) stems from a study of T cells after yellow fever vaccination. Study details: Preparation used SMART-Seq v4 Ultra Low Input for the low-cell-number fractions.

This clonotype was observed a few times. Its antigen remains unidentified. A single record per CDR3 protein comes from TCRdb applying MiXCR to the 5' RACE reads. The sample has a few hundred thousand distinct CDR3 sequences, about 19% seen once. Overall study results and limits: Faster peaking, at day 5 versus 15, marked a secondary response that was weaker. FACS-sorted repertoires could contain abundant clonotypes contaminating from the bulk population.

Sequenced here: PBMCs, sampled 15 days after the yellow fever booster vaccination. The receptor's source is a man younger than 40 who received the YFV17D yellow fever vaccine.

CDR3 amino acids: CASSPQAGGRQFF. The CDR3, as DNA: TGTGCCAGCAGCCCCCAAGCGGGAGGACGGCAATTCTTC. The chain couples TRBV11-2 to TRBJ2-1, with 9 bases identical to TRBD2. Losses at the gene ends were 5 bases for V and 16 bases for J; bases not matched to a gene: 12. The CDR3 contains 13 residues. Looked up from germline, CDR1 is SGHAT and CDR2 is FQNNGV.